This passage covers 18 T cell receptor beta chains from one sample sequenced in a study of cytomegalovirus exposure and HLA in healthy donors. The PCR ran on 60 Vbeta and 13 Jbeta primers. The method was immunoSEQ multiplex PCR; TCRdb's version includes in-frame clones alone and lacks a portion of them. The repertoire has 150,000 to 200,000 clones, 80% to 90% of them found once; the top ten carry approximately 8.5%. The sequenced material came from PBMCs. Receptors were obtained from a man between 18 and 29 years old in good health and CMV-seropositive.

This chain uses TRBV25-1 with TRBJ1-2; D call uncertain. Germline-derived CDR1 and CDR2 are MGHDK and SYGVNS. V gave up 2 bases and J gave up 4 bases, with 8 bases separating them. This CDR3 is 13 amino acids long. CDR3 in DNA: TGTGCCAGCAGTGAAGGAGGGATCTATGGCTACACCTTC. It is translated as CASSEGGIYGYTF.

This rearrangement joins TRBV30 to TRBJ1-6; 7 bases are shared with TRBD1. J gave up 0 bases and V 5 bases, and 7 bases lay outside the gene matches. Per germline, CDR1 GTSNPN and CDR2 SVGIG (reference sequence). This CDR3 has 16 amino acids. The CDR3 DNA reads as TGTGCCTGGGGTGGGACAGCAAGCTCCTATAATTCACCCCTCCACTTT. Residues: CAWGGTASSYNSPLHF. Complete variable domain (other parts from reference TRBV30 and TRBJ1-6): SQTIHQWPATLVQPVGSPLSLECTVEGTSNPNLYWYRQAAGRGLQLLFYSVGIGQISSEVPQNLSASRPQDRQFILSSKKLLLSDSGFYLCAWGGTASSYNSPLHFGNGTRLTVT.

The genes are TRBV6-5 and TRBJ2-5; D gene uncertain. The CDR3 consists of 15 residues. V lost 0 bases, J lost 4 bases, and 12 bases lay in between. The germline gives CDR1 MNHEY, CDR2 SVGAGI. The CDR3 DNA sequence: TGTGCCAGCAGTTACTCGAGCACGGGTCGAGAGACCCAGTACTTC. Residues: CASSYSSTGRETQYF.

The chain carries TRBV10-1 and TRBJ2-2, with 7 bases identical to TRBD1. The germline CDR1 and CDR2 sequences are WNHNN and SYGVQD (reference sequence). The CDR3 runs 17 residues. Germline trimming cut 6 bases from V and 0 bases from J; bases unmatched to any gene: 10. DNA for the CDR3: TGCGCCAGCAGACGCACAGGGGACGTCGCGAACACCGGGGAGCTGTTTTTT. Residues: CASRRTGDVANTGELFF.

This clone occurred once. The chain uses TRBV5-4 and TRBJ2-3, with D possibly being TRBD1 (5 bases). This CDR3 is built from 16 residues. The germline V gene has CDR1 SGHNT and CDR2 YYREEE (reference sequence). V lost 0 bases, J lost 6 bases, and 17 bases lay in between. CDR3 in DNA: TGTGCCAGCAGCTTGGGTTCGCGGCAGGGTTTGGATACGCAGTATTTT. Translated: CASSLGSRQGLDTQYF.

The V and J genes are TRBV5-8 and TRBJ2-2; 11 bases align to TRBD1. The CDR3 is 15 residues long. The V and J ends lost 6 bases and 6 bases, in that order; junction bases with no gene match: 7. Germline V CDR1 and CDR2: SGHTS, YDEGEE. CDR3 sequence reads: CASNREDRGPGELFF. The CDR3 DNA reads TGTGCCAGCAACCGAGAGGACAGGGGGCCCGGGGAGCTGTTTTTT.

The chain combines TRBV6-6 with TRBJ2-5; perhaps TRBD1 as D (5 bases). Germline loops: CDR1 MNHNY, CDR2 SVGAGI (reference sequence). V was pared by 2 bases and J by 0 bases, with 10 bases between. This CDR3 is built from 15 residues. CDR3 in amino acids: CASSYPAGNQETQYF. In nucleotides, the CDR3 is TGTGCCAGCAGTTACCCGGCAGGGAACCAAGAGACCCAGTACTTC.

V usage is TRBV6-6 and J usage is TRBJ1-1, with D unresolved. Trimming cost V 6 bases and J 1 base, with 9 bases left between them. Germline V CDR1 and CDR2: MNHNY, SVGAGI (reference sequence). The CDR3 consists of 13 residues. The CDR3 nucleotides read TGTGCCAGCAGAACCCGGGGGAACACTGAAGCTTTCTTT. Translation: CASRTRGNTEAFF.

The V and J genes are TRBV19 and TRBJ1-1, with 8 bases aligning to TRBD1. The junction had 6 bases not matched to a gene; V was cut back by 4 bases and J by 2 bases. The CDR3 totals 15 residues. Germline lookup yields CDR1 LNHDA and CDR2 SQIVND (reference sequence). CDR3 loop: CASSNSGGANTEAFF. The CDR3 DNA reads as TGTGCCAGTAGTAACTCAGGGGGCGCAAACACTGAAGCTTTCTTT.

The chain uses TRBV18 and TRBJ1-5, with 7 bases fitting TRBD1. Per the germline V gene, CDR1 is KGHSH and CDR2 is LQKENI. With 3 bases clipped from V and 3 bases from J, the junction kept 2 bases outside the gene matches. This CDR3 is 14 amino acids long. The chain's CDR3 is CASSPTGNNQPQHF. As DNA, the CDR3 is TGTGCCAGCTCACCGACAGGGAACAATCAGCCCCAGCATTTT. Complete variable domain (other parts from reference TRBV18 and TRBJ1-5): NAGVMQNPRHLVRRRGQEARLRCSPMKGHSHVYWYRQLPEEGLKFMVYLQKENIIDESGMPKERFSAEFPKEGPSILRIQQVVRGDSAAYFCASSPTGNNQPQHFGDGTRLSIL.

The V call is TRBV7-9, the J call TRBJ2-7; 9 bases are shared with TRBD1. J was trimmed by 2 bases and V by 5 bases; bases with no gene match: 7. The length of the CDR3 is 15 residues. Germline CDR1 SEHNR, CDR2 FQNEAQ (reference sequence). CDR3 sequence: CASSGPGQGTYEQYF. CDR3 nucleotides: TGTGCCAGCAGCGGGCCGGGACAGGGAACCTACGAGCAGTACTTC.

CDR3 sequence reads: CAISETMNTEAFF. The CDR3 coding sequence is TGTGCCATCAGTGAGACAATGAACACTGAAGCTTTCTTT. The rearrangement joins TRBV10-3 to TRBJ1-1; D is undetermined. Germline CDR1 and CDR2: ENHRY and SYGVKD. This CDR3 has 13 amino acids. Trimming took 2 bases from V and 0 from J, leaving 4 bases between them.

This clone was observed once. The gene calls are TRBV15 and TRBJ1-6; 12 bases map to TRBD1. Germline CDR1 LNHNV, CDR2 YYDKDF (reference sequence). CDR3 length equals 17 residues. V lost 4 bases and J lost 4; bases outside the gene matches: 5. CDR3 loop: CATSTRDRGHYNSPLHF. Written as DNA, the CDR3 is TGTGCCACCAGCACCAGGGACAGGGGGCATTATAATTCACCCCTCCACTTT.

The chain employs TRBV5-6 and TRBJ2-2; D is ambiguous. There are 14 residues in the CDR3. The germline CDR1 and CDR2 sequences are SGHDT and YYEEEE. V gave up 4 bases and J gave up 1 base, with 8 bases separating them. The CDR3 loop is CASSVLGNTGELFF. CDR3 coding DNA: TGTGCCAGCAGCGTTCTAGGGAACACCGGGGAGCTGTTTTTT.

The DNA for the CDR3 is TGTGCCATCAGTGAGTCGATGAGCGGGGAACGGAACACCGGGGAGCTGTTTTTT. It translates to CAISESMSGERNTGELFF. The chain combines TRBV10-3 with TRBJ2-2, with 7 bases fitting TRBD2. Per germline, CDR1 ENHRY and CDR2 SYGVKD. The junction had 8 bases not matched to a gene; V was cut back by 0 bases and J by 1 base. This CDR3 has 18 residues.

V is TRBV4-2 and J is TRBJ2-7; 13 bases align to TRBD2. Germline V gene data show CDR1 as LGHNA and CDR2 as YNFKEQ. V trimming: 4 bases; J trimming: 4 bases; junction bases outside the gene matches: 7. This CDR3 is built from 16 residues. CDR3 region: CASSLTGTSGAYEQYF. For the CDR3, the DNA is TGTGCCAGCAGCCTTACAGGGACTAGCGGGGCTTACGAGCAGTACTTC.

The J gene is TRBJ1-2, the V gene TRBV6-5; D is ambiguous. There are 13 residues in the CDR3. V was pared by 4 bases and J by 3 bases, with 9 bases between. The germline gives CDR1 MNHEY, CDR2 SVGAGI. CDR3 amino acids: CASSSYRDYGYTF. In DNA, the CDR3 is TGTGCCAGCAGTTCTTACCGGGACTATGGCTACACCTTC.

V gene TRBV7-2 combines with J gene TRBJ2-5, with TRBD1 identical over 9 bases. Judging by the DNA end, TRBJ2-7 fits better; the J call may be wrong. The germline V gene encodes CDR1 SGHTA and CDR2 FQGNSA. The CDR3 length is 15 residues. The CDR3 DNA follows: TGTGCCAGCAGCGCCGACAGGGGGTTTACCTACGAGCAGTACTTC. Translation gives CASSADRGFTYEQYF.